The next 15 T cell receptor beta chains were all read from a single sample in a study of glioma-infiltrating T cells. TCR alpha and beta CDR3 regions were amplified from RNA using iRepertoire nested multiplex PCR. MiXCR, applied by TCRdb to the multiplex PCR reads, yields one record per CDR3 protein. The repertoire consists of approximately 90,000 distinct CDR3 sequences, with approximately 22% occurring once and the leading ten covering roughly 7%. Material for sequencing was glioma tissue, nonneoplastic brain tissue, or PBMCs (not recorded which). These receptors originate from a human donor with low-grade glioma or glioblastoma, undergoing nonglioma brain surgery, or in good health (not recorded which).

Regarding this clonotype: A read error may explain this, as a much larger clone is one base away. This CDR3 fails to terminate in the conserved phenylalanine or tryptophan, so it likely reflects a read error. Because the CDR3's place on the DNA is in doubt, the DNA is left out and the CDR3 is given as listed by TCRdb. The V call is TRBV6-1, the J call TRBJ2-5. The germline CDR1 and CDR2 sequences are MNHNS and SASEGT. Both ends counted, the CDR3 spans 10 residues. CDR3 sequence reads: CASKEVTEYS.

This clonotype was seen more than once but under ten times. The V gene is TRBV19, the J gene TRBJ2-5; possibly TRBD2 for D (6 bases). This CDR3 spans 14 amino acids. V was shortened by 2 bases and J by 4 bases, with 11 bases between the two germline ends. The V gene's germline CDR1 is LNHDA and CDR2 SQIVND (reference sequence). CDR3: CASSIQGGTETQYF. Written as DNA, the CDR3 is TGTGCCAGTAGTATACAGGGCGGGACAGAGACCCAGTACTTC. Variable domain in full (rest from reference TRBV19 and TRBJ2-5): DGGITQSPKYLFRKEGQNVTLSCEQNLNHDAMYWYRQDPGQGLRLIYYSQIVNDFQKGDIAEGYSVSREKKESFPLTVTSAQKNPTAFYLCASSIQGGTETQYFGPGTRLLVL.

The sample holds many counts of this clonotype. This rearrangement joins TRBV4-1 to TRBJ2-7; D remains ambiguous. Germline V gene lookup returns CDR1 MGHRA and CDR2 YSYEKL. V was shortened by 0 bases and J by 2 bases, with 11 bases between the two germline ends. CDR3 length: 15 residues. The chain's CDR3 is CASSQDTLEAYEQYF. In nucleotides, the CDR3 is TGCGCCAGCAGCCAAGATACACTGGAAGCCTACGAGCAGTACTTC.

This clonotype has at least ten counts. The chain is built from TRBV6-1 and TRBJ1-4; D is undetermined. The CDR3 is 13 residues long. V was pared by 10 bases and J by 10 bases, with 19 bases between. Germline CDR1 reads MNHNS; CDR2 reads SASEGT. The CDR3 region is CAINDNLGRKLFF. In DNA, the CDR3 is TGTGCCATCAACGATAATTTAGGTCGAAAACTGTTTTTT.

Many counts were recorded for this clonotype. J is TRBJ1-5 and V is TRBV7-9, with D maybe TRBD1 (5 bases). Germline loops: CDR1 SEHNR, CDR2 FQNEAQ (reference sequence). Trimming shortened V by 0 bases and J by 3 bases, and 12 bases separated the two germline ends. The CDR3 consists of 16 residues. CDR3 sequence reads: CASSLATVRDNQPQHF. CDR3 bases: TGTGCCAGCAGCTTAGCGACAGTGAGGGACAATCAGCCCCAGCATTTT.

This chain uses TRBV29-1 with TRBJ2-3, with D maybe TRBD2 (5 bases). V gave up 6 bases and J gave up 1 base, with 17 bases separating them. The CDR3 length is 15 residues. Germline V gene lookup returns CDR1 SQVTM and CDR2 ANQGSEA. In DNA form, the CDR3 reads TGCAGCGTAGGAGCGACTTCGCGGGGCACAGATACGCAGTATTTT. Translated, it gives CSVGATSRGTDTQYF.

At least ten counts were recorded for this clonotype. The rearrangement joins TRBV20-1 to TRBJ2-7; no clear D. The CDR3 contains 11 residues. Trimming stripped 6 bases from V and 3 bases from J, with 9 bases between. Germline-derived CDR1 and CDR2 are DFQATT and SNEGSKA (reference sequence). The CDR3 nucleotides are TGCAGTGCCCGAGAGGACTACGAGCAGTACTTC. The encoded protein is CSAREDYEQYF.

The chain has TRBV12-3 or TRBV12-4 and TRBJ1-1; TRBD1 matches 9 bases. With V trimmed by 6 bases and J by 4 bases, 18 bases remained unmatched. CDR3 length: 18 amino acids. The CDR3 region has the DNA TGTGCCAGCAGGGACCTGGGACAGGGAATTGATATGGGCACTGAAGCTTTCTTT. It yields the protein CASRDLGQGIDMGTEAFF.

The count of this clonotype is one. Possible read error: a much larger clone is one base away. The DNA of the CDR3 is TGTGCCAGCAGTTACGGGACAGGCATCTCTGGGGCCAAAGTCCTGACTTTC. Encoded protein: CASSYGTGISGAKVLTF. The chain links TRBV6-5 to TRBJ2-6, with 8 bases matching TRBD1. The CDR3 has 17 amino acids. Germline CDR1 MNHEY, CDR2 SVGAGI.

The table lists this clonotype with many counts. The rearrangement links TRBV20-1 to TRBJ1-5; D perhaps matches TRBD1 (5 bases). Trimming removed 1 base from V and 4 bases from J, with 11 bases in between. This CDR3 region has 14 residues. CDR1 is DFQATT and CDR2 is SNEGSKA in the germline V gene (reference sequence). The CDR3 sequence is CSARAPQGNQPQHF. The CDR3 nucleotides read TGCAGTGCTAGAGCGCCGCAGGGAAATCAGCCCCAGCATTTT.

This clonotype appeared many times. The chain couples TRBV10-3 to TRBJ1-5, with TRBD1 as a possible D gene (5 bases). This CDR3 has 17 amino acids. Trimming left V 2 bases short and J 3 bases short, with 17 bases between. CDR1 is ENHRY, CDR2 SYGVKD, per germline. DNA of the CDR3: TGTGCCATCAGTGAGGCCGCCCAGGGAAGGGCCAATCAGCCCCAGCATTTT. As protein: CAISEAAQGRANQPQHF.

This clonotype appeared a few times. The rearrangement links TRBV7-9 to TRBJ1-4; D not resolved. Germline-derived CDR1 and CDR2 are SEHNR and FQNEAQ (reference sequence). The CDR3 runs 14 residues. The V end was cut by 5 bases, the J end by 4 bases, with 11 bases between. The CDR3 reads CASSHYRNNEKLFF. The DNA for the CDR3 is TGTGCCAGCAGCCACTACAGAAATAATGAAAAACTGTTTTTT.

This clonotype was observed many times. The V gene is TRBV7-2, the J gene TRBJ1-2; the match to TRBD1 covers 7 bases. CDR3 length equals 15 residues. The V segment lost 5 bases and the J segment 4 bases; nucleotides outside the gene matches: 10. Germline-derived CDR1 and CDR2 are SGHTA and FQGNSA. CDR3 sequence: CASSPTRGQSYGYTF. CDR3 bases: TGTGCCAGCAGCCCAACCCGGGGACAGTCCTATGGCTACACCTTC.

This clonotype came up many times. J is TRBJ2-7 and V is TRBV28; D is uncertain. The CDR3 loop spans 12 amino acids. The V end was cut by 8 bases, the J end by 12 bases, with 20 bases between. Germline V CDR1 and CDR2: MDHEN, SYDVKM. The CDR3 nucleotides read TGTGCCAGCTCTTTTTCTTTCACGTTACCGTACTTC. This codes for CASSFSFTLPYF.

In regard to this clonotype: A much bigger clone sits one base away, suggesting this may be a read error. The chain links TRBV2 to TRBJ2-1; 10 bases map to TRBD2. The trim removed 10 bases at V and 8 bases at J, leaving 20 bases unmatched. Germline V lookup: CDR1 SNHLY, CDR2 FYNNEI. The CDR3 runs 17 residues. The CDR3 protein is CATSRGRRASGSHEQFF. CDR3 DNA: TGTGCCACCAGCAGAGGTCGGCGGGCTAGCGGGAGCCATGAGCAGTTCTTC.